This T cell receptor (beta chain) emerged from a study of cytomegalovirus exposure and HLA in healthy donors. This PCR relied on a set of 60 Vbeta primers and 13 Jbeta primers. Libraries were prepared by immunoSEQ multiplex PCR; TCRdb keeps only in-frame clonotypes and omits some of them. The sample yields around 190,000 clones, of which the top ten take up under 1%. Germline V CDR1 and CDR2: SEHNR, FQNEAQ (reference sequence). V was pared by 2 bases and J by 3 bases, with 20 bases between. The CDR3 has 17 amino acids. The TCR originated in a woman in her 30s in good health and CMV-seropositive. The sample consisted of PBMCs. The V gene is TRBV7-9, the J gene TRBJ2-7; perhaps TRBD2 as D (6 bases). This chain's CDR3 is CASSLRSPGDGYYEQYF. The CDR3 bases are TGTGCCAGCAGCTTAAGAAGTCCGGGGGATGGCTACTACGAGCAGTACTTC.